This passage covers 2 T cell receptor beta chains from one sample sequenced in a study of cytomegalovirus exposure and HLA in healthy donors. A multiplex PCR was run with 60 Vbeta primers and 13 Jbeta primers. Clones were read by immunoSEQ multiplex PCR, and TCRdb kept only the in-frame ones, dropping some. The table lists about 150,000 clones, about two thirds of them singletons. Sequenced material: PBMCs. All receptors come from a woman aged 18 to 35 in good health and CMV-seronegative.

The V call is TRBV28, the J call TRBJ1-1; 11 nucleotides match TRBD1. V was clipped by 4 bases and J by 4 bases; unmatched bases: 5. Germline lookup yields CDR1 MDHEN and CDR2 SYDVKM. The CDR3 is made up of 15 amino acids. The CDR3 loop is CASSSRDRGVTEAFF. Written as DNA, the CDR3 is TGTGCCAGCAGTTCAAGGGACAGGGGGGTCACTGAAGCTTTCTTT.

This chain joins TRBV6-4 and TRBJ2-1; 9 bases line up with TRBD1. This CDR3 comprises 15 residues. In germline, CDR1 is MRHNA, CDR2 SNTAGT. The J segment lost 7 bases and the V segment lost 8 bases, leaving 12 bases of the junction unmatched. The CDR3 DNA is TGTGCCAGCGCCGTGAAACAGGGGGCTGGTAATGAGCAGTTCTTC. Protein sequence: CASAVKQGAGNEQFF.